The source of this T cell receptor (beta chain) is a study of T cell changes during pregnancy in multiple sclerosis (dated by TCRdb to between 2019 and 2020). Looking at the study overall: In women with multiple sclerosis, the researchers looked at how the T cell repertoire shifted as pregnancy progressed.

Taken from the germline V gene, the CDR1 and CDR2 loops are KGHSH and LQKENI. Spanning cysteine to phenylalanine, the CDR3 consists of 12 amino acids. The CDR3 DNA has 36 bases and is translated from base 1. Compared with germline, V lacks 4 bases and J lacks 6 bases; bases without a gene match: 3. Note on this clone: The antigen it binds to is not known. Base qualities are not provided; no much larger clone lies one nucleotide away.

The library was obtained by the immunoSEQ multiplex PCR assay. The source is immuneACCESS, and TCRdb retained only in-frame sequences with V and J called. Part of the clones is not carried over; for the studies checked, unresolved V genes explain less than half of this, and the remainder is unexplained. This sample comprises around 50,000 clones, 92% of them detected only once. The ten biggest clones cover about 0.18% of the sample. This receptor chain uses TRBV18 and TRBJ2-7, with 7 bases matching TRBD1. The sequence derives from a female donor in good health, enrolled as a control in a pregnancy study. The specimen was CD4+ T cells from peripheral blood mononuclear cells, collected after pregnancy. This receptor carries the CDR3 CASSQGAGEQYF. The base sequence is TGTGCCAGCTCACAGGGGGCAGGCGAGCAGTACTTC.